This T cell receptor beta chain emerged from a study of cytomegalovirus exposure and HLA in healthy donors. About the research overall: Most donors, 81% of roughly 400 genotyped, fell in the Caucasian-associated ancestry cluster.

Primers included in the PCR were 60 Vbeta and 13 Jbeta primers. Sequencing was performed with immunoSEQ multiplex PCR; in TCRdb, only in-frame clones are kept and a portion is missing. The data show 110,000 to 150,000 clones, over 70% seen once. This CDR3 has 16 residues. The V gene's germline CDR1 is SGHDT and CDR2 YYEEEE. The trim removed 2 bases at V and 0 bases at J, leaving 7 bases unmatched. The table lists this clone with a few counts. What it binds is unknown. Study-wide results and caveats: The listing of fewer than 200 TCR beta chains classed them as cytomegalovirus-associated.

This TCR was sampled from a woman between 40 and 50 years old in good health and CMV-seronegative. The specimen was PBMCs. The rearrangement uses TRBV5-6 and TRBJ2-7; 8 bases fit TRBD1. CDR3 protein: CASSFNRQGSSYEQYF. The CDR3, as DNA: TGTGCCAGCAGCTTTAACCGACAGGGGTCCTCCTACGAGCAGTACTTC.